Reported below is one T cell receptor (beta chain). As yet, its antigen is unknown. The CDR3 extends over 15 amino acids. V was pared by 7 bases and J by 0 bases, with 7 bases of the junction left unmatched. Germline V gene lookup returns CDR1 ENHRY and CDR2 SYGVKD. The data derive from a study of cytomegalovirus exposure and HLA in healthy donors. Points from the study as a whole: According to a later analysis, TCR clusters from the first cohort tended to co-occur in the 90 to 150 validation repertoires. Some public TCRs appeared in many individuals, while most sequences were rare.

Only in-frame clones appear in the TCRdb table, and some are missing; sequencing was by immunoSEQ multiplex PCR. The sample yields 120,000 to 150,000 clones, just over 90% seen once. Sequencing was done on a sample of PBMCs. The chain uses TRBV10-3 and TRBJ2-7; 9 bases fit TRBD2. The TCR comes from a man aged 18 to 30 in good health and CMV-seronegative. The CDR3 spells CAIKKRGADSYEQYF. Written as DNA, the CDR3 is TGTGCCATCAAAAAGCGGGGGGCTGACTCCTACGAGCAGTACTTC.